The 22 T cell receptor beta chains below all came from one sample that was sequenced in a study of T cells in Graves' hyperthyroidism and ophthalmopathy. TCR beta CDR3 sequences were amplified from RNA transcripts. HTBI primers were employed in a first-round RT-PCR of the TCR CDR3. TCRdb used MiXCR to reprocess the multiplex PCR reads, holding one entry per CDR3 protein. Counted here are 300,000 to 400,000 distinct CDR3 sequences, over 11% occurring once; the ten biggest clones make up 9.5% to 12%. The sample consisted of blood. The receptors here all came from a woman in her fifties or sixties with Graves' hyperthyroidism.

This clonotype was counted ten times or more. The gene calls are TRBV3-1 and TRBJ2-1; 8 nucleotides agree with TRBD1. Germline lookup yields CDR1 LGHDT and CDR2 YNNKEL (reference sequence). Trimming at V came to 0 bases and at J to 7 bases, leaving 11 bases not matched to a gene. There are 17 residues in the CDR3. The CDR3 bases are TGTGCCAGCAGCCAAGAACGCCTTGCCAGGGGGCGGAATGAGCAGTTCTTC. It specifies CASSQERLARGRNEQFF.

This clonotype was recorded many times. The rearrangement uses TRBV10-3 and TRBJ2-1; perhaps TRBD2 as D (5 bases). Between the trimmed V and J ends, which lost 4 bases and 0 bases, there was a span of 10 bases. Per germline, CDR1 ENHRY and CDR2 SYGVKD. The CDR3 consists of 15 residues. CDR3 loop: CAISGTGSSYNEQFF. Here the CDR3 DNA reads TGTGCCATCAGTGGGACTGGGAGCTCCTACAATGAGCAGTTCTTC.

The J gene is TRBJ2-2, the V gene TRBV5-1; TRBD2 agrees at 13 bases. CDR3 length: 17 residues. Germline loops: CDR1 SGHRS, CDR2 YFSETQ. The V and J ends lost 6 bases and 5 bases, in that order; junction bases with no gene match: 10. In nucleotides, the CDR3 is TGCGCCAGCACCGAACTAGCGGGAGGGCCGCGGACCGGGGAGCTGTTTTTT. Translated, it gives CASTELAGGPRTGELFF.

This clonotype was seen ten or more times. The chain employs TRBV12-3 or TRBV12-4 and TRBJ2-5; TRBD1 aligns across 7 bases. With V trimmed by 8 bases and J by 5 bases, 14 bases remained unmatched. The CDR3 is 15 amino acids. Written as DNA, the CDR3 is TGTGCCAGCTCCTGGAGGACAGGCCCGGGGGAGACCCAGTACTTC. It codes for CASSWRTGPGETQYF.

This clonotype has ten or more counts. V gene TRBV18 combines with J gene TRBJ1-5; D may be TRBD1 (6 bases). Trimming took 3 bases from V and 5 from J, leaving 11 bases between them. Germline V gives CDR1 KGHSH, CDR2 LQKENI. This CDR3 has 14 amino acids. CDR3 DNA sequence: TGTGCCAGCTCACCCCGGCAGGGGTATCAGCCCCAGCATTTT. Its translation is CASSPRQGYQPQHF.

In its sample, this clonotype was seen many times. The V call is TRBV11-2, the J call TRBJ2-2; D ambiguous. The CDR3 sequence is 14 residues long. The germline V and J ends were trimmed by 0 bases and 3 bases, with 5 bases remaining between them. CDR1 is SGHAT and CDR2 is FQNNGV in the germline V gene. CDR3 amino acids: CASSLDSYTGELFF. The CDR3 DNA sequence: TGTGCCAGCAGCTTAGACAGTTACACCGGGGAGCTGTTTTTT.

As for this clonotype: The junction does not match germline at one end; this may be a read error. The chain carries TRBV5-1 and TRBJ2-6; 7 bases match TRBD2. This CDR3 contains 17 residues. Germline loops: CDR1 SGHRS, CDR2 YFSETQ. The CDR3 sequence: CTSSLLSGVSGANVLTF. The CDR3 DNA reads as TGCACCAGCAGCTTGCTCAGCGGGGTCTCTGGGGCCAACGTCCTGACTTTC.

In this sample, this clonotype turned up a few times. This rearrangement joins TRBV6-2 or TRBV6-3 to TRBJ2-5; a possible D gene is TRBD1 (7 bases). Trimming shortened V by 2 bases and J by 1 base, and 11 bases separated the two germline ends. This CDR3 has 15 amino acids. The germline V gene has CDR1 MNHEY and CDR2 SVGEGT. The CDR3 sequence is CASSYGGTAQETQYF. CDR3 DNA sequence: TGTGCCAGCAGTTACGGAGGGACAGCCCAAGAGACCCAGTACTTC.

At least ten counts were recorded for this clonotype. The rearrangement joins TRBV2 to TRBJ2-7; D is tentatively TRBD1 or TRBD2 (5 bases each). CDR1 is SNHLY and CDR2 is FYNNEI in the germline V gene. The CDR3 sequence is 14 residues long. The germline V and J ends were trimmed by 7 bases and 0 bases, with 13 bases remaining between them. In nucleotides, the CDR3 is TGTGCCAGCATCGCCGGGACCTACTCCTACGAGCAGTACTTC. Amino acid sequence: CASIAGTYSYEQYF.

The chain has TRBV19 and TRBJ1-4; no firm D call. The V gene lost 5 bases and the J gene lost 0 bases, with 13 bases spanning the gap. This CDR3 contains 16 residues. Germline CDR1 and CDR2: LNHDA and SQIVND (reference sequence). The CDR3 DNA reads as TGTGCCAGTAGTCGGTCGGTGAGCACAACTAATGAAAAACTGTTTTTT. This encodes CASSRSVSTTNEKLFF.

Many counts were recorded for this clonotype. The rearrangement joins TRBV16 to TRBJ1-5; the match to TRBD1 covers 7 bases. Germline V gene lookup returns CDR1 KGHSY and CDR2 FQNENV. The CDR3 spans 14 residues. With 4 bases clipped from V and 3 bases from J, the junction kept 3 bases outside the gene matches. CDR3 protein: CASSPGQYNQPQHF. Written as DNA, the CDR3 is TGTGCCAGCAGCCCGGGACAGTACAATCAGCCCCAGCATTTT.

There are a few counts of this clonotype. For the CDR3, the DNA is TGTGCCAGCAGCCTCAGTGAGACTAGCGGTGTCACCGGGGAGCTGTTTTTT. Its translation is CASSLSETSGVTGELFF. The chain recombines TRBV7-9 with TRBJ2-2, with 9 bases matching TRBD2. CDR3 length: 17 residues. Germline lookup yields CDR1 SEHNR and CDR2 FQNEAQ (reference sequence). V shed 5 bases and J 4 bases; nucleotides not matched to a gene: 11.

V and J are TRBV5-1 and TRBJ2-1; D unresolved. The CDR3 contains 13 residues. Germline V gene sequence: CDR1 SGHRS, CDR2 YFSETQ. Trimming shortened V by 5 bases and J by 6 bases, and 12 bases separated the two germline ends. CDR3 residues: CASSRIGINEQFF. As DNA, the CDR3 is TGCGCCAGCAGTAGGATAGGGATCAATGAGCAGTTCTTC.

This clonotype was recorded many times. In nucleotides, the CDR3 is TGTGCCAGCAGCTTCCCCTTCCCGGATACGCAGTATTTT. Encoded protein: CASSFPFPDTQYF. The chain carries TRBV7-9 and TRBJ2-3; no clear D gene. The germline V gene has CDR1 SEHNR and CDR2 FQNEAQ (reference sequence). V dropped 3 bases and J dropped 6 bases, with 10 bases sitting between them. The CDR3 is 13 residues long. Together with reference TRBV7-9 and TRBJ2-3, the CDR3 gives the full variable domain: DTGVSQNPRHKITKRGQNVTFRCDPISEHNRLYWYRQTLGQGPEFLTYFQNEAQLEKSRLLSDRFSAERPKGSFSTLEIQRTEQGDSAMYLCASSFPFPDTQYFGPGTRLTVL.

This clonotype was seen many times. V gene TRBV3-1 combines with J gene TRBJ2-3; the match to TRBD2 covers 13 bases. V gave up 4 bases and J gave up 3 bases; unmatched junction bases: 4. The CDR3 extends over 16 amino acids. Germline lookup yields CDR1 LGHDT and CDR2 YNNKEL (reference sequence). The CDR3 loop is CASSLRTSGRTDTQYF. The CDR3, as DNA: TGTGCCAGCAGCCTTCGGACTAGCGGGAGAACAGATACGCAGTATTTT.

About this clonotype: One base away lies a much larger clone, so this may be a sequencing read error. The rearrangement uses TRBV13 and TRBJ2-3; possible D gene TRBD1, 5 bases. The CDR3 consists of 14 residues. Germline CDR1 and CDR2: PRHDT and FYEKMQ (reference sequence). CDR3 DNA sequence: TGTGCCAGCGGCTTAGTGCAGGGTTCAGATACGCAGTATTTT. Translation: CASGLVQGSDTQYF.

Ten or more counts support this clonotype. This CDR3 is CATSNWANQETQYF. The CDR3, as DNA: TGTGCCACATCCAATTGGGCTAACCAAGAGACCCAGTACTTC. The rearrangement links TRBV19 to TRBJ2-5; D remains unclear. Germline CDR1 reads LNHDA; CDR2 reads SQIVND (reference sequence). The CDR3 length is 14 residues. V was clipped by 10 bases and J by 0 bases, with 15 bases between them.

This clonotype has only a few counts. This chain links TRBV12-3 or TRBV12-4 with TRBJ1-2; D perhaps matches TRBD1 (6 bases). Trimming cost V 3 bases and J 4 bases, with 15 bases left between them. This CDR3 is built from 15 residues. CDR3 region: CASSFYRVSFYGYTF. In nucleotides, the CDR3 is TGTGCCAGCAGTTTTTACAGGGTATCCTTCTATGGCTACACCTTC.

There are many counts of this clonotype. The CDR3 region has the DNA TGTGCCACCAGTGATTCAGGGGGAATCACAGATACGCAGTATTTT. This translates into CATSDSGGITDTQYF. The chain combines TRBV24-1 with TRBJ2-3; 7 nucleotides match TRBD1. The junction had 3 bases not matched to a gene; V was cut back by 2 bases and J by 2 bases. In germline, CDR1 is KGHDR, CDR2 SFDVKD. The CDR3 is 15 amino acids.

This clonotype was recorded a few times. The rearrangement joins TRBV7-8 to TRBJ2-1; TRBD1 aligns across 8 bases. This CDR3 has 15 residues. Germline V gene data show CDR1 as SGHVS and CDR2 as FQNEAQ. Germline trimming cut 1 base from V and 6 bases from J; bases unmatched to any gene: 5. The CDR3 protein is CASSLGPTGGNEQFF. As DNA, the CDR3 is TGTGCCAGCAGCTTAGGGCCCACAGGGGGCAATGAGCAGTTCTTC.

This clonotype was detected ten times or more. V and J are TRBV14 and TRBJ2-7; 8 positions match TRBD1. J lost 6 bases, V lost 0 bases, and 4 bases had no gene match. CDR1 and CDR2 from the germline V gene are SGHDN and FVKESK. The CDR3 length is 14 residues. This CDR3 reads CASSQEGQGAEQYF. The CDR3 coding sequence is TGTGCCAGCAGCCAAGAAGGACAGGGTGCCGAGCAGTACTTC.

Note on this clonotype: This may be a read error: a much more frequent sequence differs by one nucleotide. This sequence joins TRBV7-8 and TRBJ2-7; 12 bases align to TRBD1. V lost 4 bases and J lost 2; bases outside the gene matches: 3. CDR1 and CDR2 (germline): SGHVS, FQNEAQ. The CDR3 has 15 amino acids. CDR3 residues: CASSSGQGAPYEQYF. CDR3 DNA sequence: TGTGCCAGCAGCTCGGGACAGGGGGCGCCCTACGAGCAGTACTTC.